This entry is about one T cell receptor (beta chain). This entry is derived from a study of control samples from healthy donors and cancer patients. Germline CDR1 and CDR2: SGHVS and FNYEAQ. The CDR3 contains 15 residues. Trimming removed 4 bases at V and 3 bases at J, with 16 bases between. Libraries were prepared by immunoSEQ multiplex PCR; TCRdb keeps only in-frame clonotypes and omits some of them. The table records over 60,000 clones, 70% to 90% of them present only once. Sequencing used PBMCs. The V and J genes are TRBV7-6 and TRBJ2-7; D possibly corresponds to TRBD1 (5 bases). The clonotype was recovered from a woman aged 55-69 years with head and neck cancer. This CDR3 is CASSSPYGANYEQYF. The CDR3 region has the DNA TGTGCCAGCAGCTCCCCTTATGGGGCCAACTACGAGCAGTACTTC.